Sequencing of this T cell receptor beta chain was carried out in a study of blood T cells in healthy people across ages. Germline CDR1 and CDR2: SGHTA and FQGNSA. The CDR3 covers 14 residues. Alongside a J-beta primer mix, a sample-barcoded 5' primer served in a second PCR lasting about 7 to 11 cycles. The study obtained at least 3 million CDR3-containing paired-end reads from every sample. One entry per CDR3 protein results from TCRdb running MiXCR on the 5' RACE reads. The table includes 550,000 to 750,000 distinct CDR3 sequences, around 20% detected once. V usage is TRBV7-2 and J usage is TRBJ2-5; D possibly corresponds to TRBD1 (5 bases). The end of the DNA fits TRBJ2-7 better, so the J call may be wrong. The sequenced sample was blood. The TCR comes from a man aged 65-85 years in good health. The CDR3 region has the DNA TGTGCCAGCAGCCACCTCGGACAAAGCTACGAGCAGTACTTC. Protein: CASSHLGQSYEQYF.